This T cell receptor beta chain was sequenced for a study of shared clonotypes between healthy human individuals. Comments on this clone: Its matching antigen is unknown. Other nucleotide sequences from this sample produce the same CDR3.

Whole-study findings and limits: The study generally estimated greater richness for naive than memory subsets.

CDR1 is KGHSH, CDR2 LQKENI, per germline. The V and J ends lost 2 bases and 0 bases respectively, with 10 bases between them. This CDR3 is built from 15 residues. TCRdb keeps only in-frame clones here, not all; method: immunoSEQ multiplex PCR. The table lists 2 million to 2.5 million clones, 80% to 95% of them singletons. The chain joins TRBV18 to TRBJ1-1; D remains unclear. Sequencing input: naive CD4+ T cells from PBMCs. Subset: CD45RA+ positively selected. This receptor was identified in a man between 18 and 29 years old in good health. Some clones in this sample may be carry-over from other donors' samples. CDR3 coding DNA: TGTGCCAGCTCACCAGGGCAAATAATGAACACTGAAGCTTTCTTT. Amino acids: CASSPGQIMNTEAFF.